The TCR beta chain under discussion was sequenced for a study of shared clonotypes between healthy human individuals. Turning to the study itself: CD4 naive and memory got three plates each, CD8 naive two, CD8 memory one.

Donors were Caucasian adults residing in Nashville, Tennessee, USA. Comment on this clone: Its antigen is unidentified.

Study results and limitations: When compared with the clonotypes that were shared by all four sorted-subset donors, the non-shared clonotypes turned out to have lower generation probabilities. A handful of donors shared approximately 5% of their naive CD4 clonotypes.

The V and J ends lost 6 bases and 2 bases respectively, with 8 bases between them. Germline CDR1 and CDR2: SNHLY and FYNNEI. The CDR3 is made up of 13 amino acids. Repertoires were generated with immunoSEQ multiplex PCR, while TCRdb's copy carries only in-frame clones and drops some. This sample has over a million clones, with 65% to 80% found just once. The sample comprised memory CD4+ T cells sorted from blood. Subset described: CD45RA-negative fraction. This chain uses TRBV2 with TRBJ2-1; D remains unclear. The TCR originated in a young man in good health. The CDR3 DNA reads as TGTGCCAGCAGGACACCCGCCTACAATGAGCAGTTCTTC. It codes for CASRTPAYNEQFF.